The T cell receptor beta chain described here comes from a study of cytomegalovirus exposure and HLA in healthy donors. Looking at the study overall: As an earlier analysis found, some 170 million T cells yielded about 120 million unique TCR beta sequences.

With 5 bases clipped from V and 4 bases from J, the junction kept 9 bases outside the gene matches. Germline CDR1 is SGHTA and CDR2 is FQGTGA. The CDR3 runs to 16 residues. A remark on this clone: What it binds is not known.

Participants comprised healthy donors of bone marrow. 13 Jbeta primers and 60 Vbeta primers were used for the PCR. The table came from immunoSEQ multiplex PCR; TCRdb's copy has only in-frame clones and leaves some out. The top ten clones hold over 3% of a sample with about 93,000 clones, approximately 80% of them seen once. Findings of the study overall: Clonal expansion was found to be greater in HLA-associated TCR beta chains than in equally common others in a later analysis. Across all donors, roughly uniform sequencing depth was an assumption of the presence/absence analyses.

Input material: PBMCs. The TCR sequence derives from a man aged 50 to 59 in good health and CMV-seronegative. This chain uses TRBV7-3 with TRBJ2-7, with TRBD1 matching over 12 bases. CDR3 DNA sequence: TGTGCCAGCAGCGCGACCGGGACAGGGGGCGAGTACGAGCAGTACTTC. This encodes CASSATGTGGEYEQYF.